The 11 T cell receptor beta chains listed next were all sequenced from one sample in a study of shared clonotypes between healthy human individuals (dated by TCRdb to between 2020 and 2021). Libraries came from the immunoSEQ multiplex PCR assay. This is the immuneACCESS table as TCRdb keeps it, with only in-frame sequences that have V and J called. A part of the clones is gone; compared with another copy, unresolved V genes explain less than half, and the rest is unexplained. The sample table holds fewer than 700,000 clones, of which about 80% were seen once. The ten largest clones represent approximately 12% of the sample. Material: PBMCs. The receptors shown here come from a middle-aged woman in good health. Some clones in this sample may be carry-over from other donors' samples.

V and J are TRBV7-6 and TRBJ1-5; D might be TRBD1 (5 bases). The CDR3 has 19 amino acids. Germline loops: CDR1 SGHVS, CDR2 FNYEAQ. V lost 5 bases, J lost 0 bases, and 23 bases lay in between. The CDR3 is CASSPDMGTYIYSNQPQHF. The CDR3, as DNA: TGTGCCAGCAGCCCGGACATGGGGACTTACATTTATAGCAATCAGCCCCAGCATTTT.

V and J are TRBV4-2 and TRBJ2-3; 7 bases are a match to TRBD2. The CDR3 sequence is 16 residues long. Trimming at V came to 1 base and at J to 8 bases, leaving 12 bases not matched to a gene. Germline-derived CDR1 and CDR2 are LGHNA and YNFKEQ. The CDR3 DNA reads TGTGCCAGCAGCCAAGTTAGTATGACGGGAGGTAGTACGCAGTATTTT. It is translated as CASSQVSMTGGSTQYF.

Only a few counts were recorded for this clone. The CDR3 reads CASSILNGPATNEKLFF. CDR3 nucleotide sequence: TGTGCCAGTAGTATTTTAAACGGACCTGCGACTAATGAAAAACTGTTTTTT. This chain uses TRBV19 with TRBJ1-4; D ambiguous. V was clipped by 3 bases and J by 2 bases, with 16 bases between them. CDR1 and CDR2 from the germline V gene are LNHDA and SQIVND (reference sequence). This CDR3 is built from 17 residues.

The chain links TRBV4-1 to TRBJ2-5; D perhaps matches TRBD1 (6 bases). Germline V lookup: CDR1 MGHRA, CDR2 YSYEKL. The germline V and J ends were trimmed by 4 bases and 6 bases, with 18 bases remaining between them. CDR3 length: 15 amino acids. Here the CDR3 reads CASSPPGVLGKTQYF. DNA for the CDR3: TGCGCCAGCAGCCCCCCAGGGGTCTTGGGAAAGACCCAGTACTTC.

This chain links TRBV19 with TRBJ1-4; 7 nucleotides match TRBD1. The CDR3 contains 15 residues. The ends lost 5 bases at V and 5 bases at J; junction bases unmatched: 8. The V gene's germline CDR1 is LNHDA and CDR2 SQIVND (reference sequence). The CDR3 loop is CASSPGGGANEKLFF. The CDR3 DNA reads TGTGCCAGTAGTCCGGGAGGGGGCGCGAATGAAAAACTGTTTTTT.

The J gene is TRBJ1-2, the V gene TRBV5-8; D is undetermined. Trimming shortened V by 4 bases and J by 7 bases, and 8 bases separated the two germline ends. The CDR3 runs to 11 residues. Germline V gives CDR1 SGHTS, CDR2 YDEGEE. The CDR3 reads CASSVPVGYTF. The CDR3 region has the DNA TGTGCCAGCAGCGTGCCGGTTGGCTACACCTTC.

The chain carries TRBV5-1 and TRBJ1-5; no firm D call. V was pared by 0 bases and J by 7 bases, with 14 bases between. The CDR3 is made up of 15 amino acids. The germline V gene encodes CDR1 SGHRS and CDR2 YFSETQ. The CDR3 reads CASSLVGDQGQPQHF. CDR3 nucleotide sequence: TGCGCCAGCAGCTTGGTTGGGGATCAAGGACAGCCCCAGCATTTT.

This sequence joins TRBV28 and TRBJ1-2, with D uncertain. Deletions cut 5 bases from V and 1 base from J, with 8 bases between. This CDR3 has 13 residues. CDR1 MDHEN and CDR2 SYDVKM come from the germline V gene. DNA of the CDR3: TGTGCCAGCAGTCCCGGGAGTAACTATGGCTACACCTTC. Its translation is CASSPGSNYGYTF.

The chain joins TRBV15 to TRBJ2-5; 8 nucleotides match TRBD1. The V gene end was trimmed by 1 base and the J gene end by 0 bases; junction bases not matched to a gene: 1. The CDR3 runs 15 residues. The germline gives CDR1 LNHNV, CDR2 YYDKDF (reference sequence). The CDR3 region is CATSRGQGNQETQYF. The CDR3 DNA reads TGTGCCACCAGCAGAGGACAGGGGAACCAAGAGACCCAGTACTTC.

On this clone: This sequence may be a read error, since a much larger clone differs from it by one base. The V gene is TRBV28, the J gene TRBJ1-2, with D hard to call. V was trimmed by 8 bases and J by 8 bases, leaving 12 bases between them. Germline CDR1 and CDR2: MDHEN and SYDVKM. The CDR3 has 11 amino acids. CDR3 coding DNA: TGTGCCAGCGGTTCCTTACGAGGCTACACCTTC. Translation: CASGSLRGYTF.

The rearrangement uses TRBV19 and TRBJ2-1, with 13 bases lining up with TRBD2. The CDR3 sequence is 18 residues long. J lost 3 bases, V lost 6 bases, and 11 bases had no gene match. In germline, CDR1 is LNHDA, CDR2 SQIVND (reference sequence). The CDR3 region is CASSPGTSGVGVYNEQFF. The CDR3 DNA is TGTGCCAGTAGCCCCGGGACTAGCGGGGTGGGGGTCTACAATGAGCAGTTCTTC.